These T cell receptor beta chains were read from a single sample in a study of T cell responses to AZD1222 COVID-19 vaccine. Libraries were prepared by immunoSEQ multiplex PCR; TCRdb keeps only in-frame clonotypes and omits some of them. The sample gives 100,000 to 150,000 clones, around 85% of which show up once; less than 5.5% is in the top ten. Source: peripheral blood, taken 28 days after the second AZD1222 dose. The receptor source for this set is an adult who received the AZD1222 COVID-19 vaccine. Each CDR3 is given with its conserved first and last residue. A D gene is named only where the DNA matches it firmly. Rows give clone size only sometimes, using once, few, many, or a class for an expanded clone.

V: TRBV19
J: TRBJ1-1
size: -
D: TRBD1
DNA: TGTGCCAGTAGTATCCAGGGGGATGGCACTGAAGCTTTCTTT
CDR3: CASSIQGDGTEAFF

V: TRBV10-3
J: TRBJ1-2
size: -
D: -
DNA: TGTGCCATCAGTGTAACGGAACGGGGGGGCGGGTATGGCTACACCTTC
CDR3: CAISVTERGGGYGYTF

V: TRBV18
J: TRBJ1-5
size: -
D: -
DNA: TGTGCCAGCTCTCCTGAGGGGCTCGATCAGCCCCAGCATTTT
CDR3: CASSPEGLDQPQHF

V: TRBV6-5
J: TRBJ1-4
size: once
D: -
DNA: TGTGCCAGCAGTTACTCGGAGTCAACTAATGAAAAACTGTTTTTT
CDR3: CASSYSESTNEKLFF

V: TRBV3-1/TRBV3-2
J: TRBJ2-5
size: -
D: -
DNA: TGTGCCAGCAGATCAGGGATCTGGGAGACCCAGTACTTC
CDR3: CASRSGIWETQYF

V: TRBV7-8
J: TRBJ2-7
size: -
D: -
DNA: TGTGCCAGCAGCTTAGAGGAGTTAGGAGTCGAGCAGTACTTC
CDR3: CASSLEELGVEQYF

V: TRBV24-1
J: TRBJ1-5
size: -
D: TRBD1
DNA: TGTGCCACCAGTGACCAGGGGGCAAGCAATCAGCCCCAGCATTTT
CDR3: CATSDQGASNQPQHF

V: TRBV5-4
J: TRBJ1-5
size: -
D: -
DNA: TGTGCCAGCAGCCCAGAACCGGGGAGTAGCAATCAGCCCCAGCATTTT
CDR3: CASSPEPGSSNQPQHF

V: TRBV5-1
J: TRBJ1-5
size: -
D: -
DNA: TGCGCCAGCAGCTTCGACGTGGGCAATCAGCCCCAGCATTTT
CDR3: CASSFDVGNQPQHF

V: TRBV3-1/TRBV3-2
J: TRBJ2-7
size: -
D: -
DNA: TGTGCCCCTCCCCGGGGGTGCGGTAACGAGCAGTACTTC
CDR3: CAPPRGCGNEQYF

V: TRBV18
J: TRBJ2-5
size: -
D: -
DNA: TGTGCCAGCTCACCACCGGGGGTCAGGGGTTCGGAGACCCAGTACTTC
CDR3: CASSPPGVRGSETQYF

V: TRBV30
J: TRBJ2-3
size: few
D: TRBD2
DNA: TGTGCCTGGAGTGGGGCGGGGGGGAGCACAGATACGCAGTATTTT
CDR3: CAWSGAGGSTDTQYF

V: TRBV2
J: TRBJ2-1
size: few
D: TRBD2
DNA: TGTGCCAGCATGCGGGGGGGCTACAATGAGCAGTTCTTC
CDR3: CASMRGGYNEQFF

V: TRBV6-5
J: TRBJ1-2
size: -
D: -
DNA: TGTGCCAGCAGTTACTCCCCCGGGTTAAACTATGGCTACACCTTC
CDR3: CASSYSPGLNYGYTF

V: TRBV21-1
J: TRBJ1-1
size: few
D: -
DNA: TGTGCCAGCAGCAGGGGCCGAGGGACTGAAGCTTTCTTT
CDR3: CASSRGRGTEAFF

V: TRBV30
J: TRBJ1-2
size: few
D: TRBD1
DNA: TGTGCCTGGAGCCCAGGGGGGGTGTCGGATGGCTACACCTTC
CDR3: CAWSPGGVSDGYTF

V: TRBV7-9
J: TRBJ1-2
size: -
D: -
DNA: TGTGCCAGCAGCTTTGGCGATAACTATGGCTACACCTTC
CDR3: CASSFGDNYGYTF

V: TRBV6-5
J: TRBJ2-3
size: -
D: -
DNA: TGTGCCAGCCGTTCCCCACAGGGAGCGCAGTATTTT
CDR3: CASRSPQGAQYF

V: TRBV6-1
J: TRBJ1-2
size: few
D: -
DNA: TGTGCCAGCAGTGACCAGGCAGATCCTAACTATGGCTACACCTTC
CDR3: CASSDQADPNYGYTF

V: TRBV6-5
J: TRBJ1-5
size: -
D: -
DNA: TGTGCCTGTTCCGGGGCAGTTAATCAGCCCCAGCATTTT
CDR3: CACSGAVNQPQHF

V: TRBV7-3
J: TRBJ2-3
size: -
D: TRBD2
DNA: TGTGCCAGCAGCCCACGAACTAGCGATACAGATACGCAGTATTTT
CDR3: CASSPRTSDTDTQYF

V: TRBV30
J: TRBJ2-7
size: few
D: -
DNA: TGTGCCTGGAGTGCGGGGCAGGGAACAAGCGAGCAGTACTTC
CDR3: CAWSAGQGTSEQYF

V: TRBV6-5
J: TRBJ1-3
size: -
D: TRBD1
DNA: TGTGCCAGCCGTACGGGACAGGGTGGTAACACCATATATTTT
CDR3: CASRTGQGGNTIYF

V: TRBV3-1/TRBV3-2
J: TRBJ2-4
size: -
D: TRBD1
DNA: TGTGCCAGCAGCCAACCCGGACAGGGGGGCATTCAGTACTTC
CDR3: CASSQPGQGGIQYF

V: TRBV27
J: TRBJ1-4
size: -
D: -
DNA: TGTGCCAGCAGTTTATCGTTGGGGGGGGGCTATGAAAAACTGTTTTTT
CDR3: CASSLSLGGGYEKLFF

V: TRBV28
J: TRBJ1-2
size: once
D: -
DNA: TGTGCCAGCAGTTCCTCGCTCGGGGCCTATGGCTACACCTTC
CDR3: CASSSSLGAYGYTF

V: TRBV19
J: TRBJ1-1
size: -
D: -
DNA: TGTGCCAGTAACACTGGGTCGACGGCAAACACTGAAGCTTTCTTT
CDR3: CASNTGSTANTEAFF

V: TRBV28
J: TRBJ1-6
size: once
D: -
DNA: TGTGCCAGCAGTTCTTATACCCCCTCACCCCTCCACTTT
CDR3: CASSSYTPSPLHF

V: TRBV6-5
J: TRBJ1-2
size: few
D: TRBD1
DNA: TGTGCCAGCAGTCCGCAGACAGGGATGAACTATGGCTACACCTTC
CDR3: CASSPQTGMNYGYTF

V: TRBV11-1
J: TRBJ2-3
size: -
D: TRBD2
DNA: TGTGCCAGCAGACCTGAGTGGGGGGGAACGCAGTATTTT
CDR3: CASRPEWGGTQYF

V: TRBV6-5
J: TRBJ2-7
size: -
D: -
DNA: TGTGCCAGCAGTTACTCGGGGGGGCGCGAGCAGTACTTC
CDR3: CASSYSGGREQYF

V: TRBV29-1
J: TRBJ2-2
size: -
D: -
DNA: TGCAGCGTCGACTATAGGCAGGGTAGATCCGGGGAGCTGTTTTTT
CDR3: CSVDYRQGRSGELFF

V: TRBV5-4
J: TRBJ2-3
size: -
D: TRBD2
DNA: TGTGCCAGCAAACTAGCGGGGGTAGATACGCAGTATTTT
CDR3: CASKLAGVDTQYF

V: TRBV20-1
J: TRBJ1-1
size: -
D: -
DNA: TGCAGTGCTAGGGCGCGCACTGAAGCTTTCTTT
CDR3: CSARARTEAFF

V: TRBV5-8
J: TRBJ2-7
size: -
D: TRBD1
DNA: TGTGCCAGCAGCTTGCCCGGCAGGGGGTTCGAGCAGTACTTC
CDR3: CASSLPGRGFEQYF

V: TRBV13
J: TRBJ2-5
size: -
D: -
DNA: TGTGCCAGCAGCTTAGCCTGGCTGGAATGGGGGGCGAAGGGCAAGAGTACCCAGTACTTC
CDR3: CASSLAWLEWGAKGKSTQYF

V: TRBV28
J: TRBJ1-6
size: -
D: -
DNA: TGTGCCAGCAGTTTCGCCGGTTCACCCCTCCACTTT
CDR3: CASSFAGSPLHF

V: TRBV24-1
J: TRBJ2-3
size: -
D: TRBD2
DNA: TGTGCCACCAGTGTTGGACTAGCGGGGGGGCGAAGAGATACGCAGTATTTT
CDR3: CATSVGLAGGRRDTQYF

V: TRBV30
J: TRBJ1-5
size: -
D: TRBD1
DNA: TGTGCCTGGACCGCAGACAGGGGGACTCAGCCCCAGCATTTT
CDR3: CAWTADRGTQPQHF

V: TRBV19
J: TRBJ1-3
size: -
D: TRBD1
DNA: TGTGCCAGTAGTACCCTATTCCGGACAGGGGCCGACTCTGGAAACACCATATATTTT
CDR3: CASSTLFRTGADSGNTIYF

V: TRBV9
J: TRBJ1-1
size: once
D: TRBD1
DNA: TGTGCCAGCAGCAGAGGGACAGGGTGGGAAGCTTTCTTT
CDR3: CASSRGTGWEAFF

V: TRBV15
J: TRBJ1-2
size: -
D: -
DNA: TGTGCCACCAGCAATAAGGGACCTGGCTACACCTTC
CDR3: CATSNKGPGYTF

V: TRBV6-5
J: TRBJ2-6
size: -
D: TRBD1
DNA: TGTGCCAGCAGTTTAACAGGGGCTGGGGCCAACGTCCTGACTTTC
CDR3: CASSLTGAGANVLTF

V: TRBV2
J: TRBJ1-1
size: -
D: -
DNA: TGTGCCAGCAGTGAATCTAATGAGGGGCGCGTAAGGGACACTGAAGCTTTCTTT
CDR3: CASSESNEGRVRDTEAFF

V: TRBV28
J: TRBJ2-7
size: -
D: -
DNA: TGTGCCAGCAGTTTACATTCAGGGGAAGGCGAGCAGTACTTC
CDR3: CASSLHSGEGEQYF

V: TRBV12-3/TRBV12-4
J: TRBJ2-3
size: -
D: -
DNA: TGTGCCAGCAGTTCAGCCGCAGATACGCAGTATTTT
CDR3: CASSSAADTQYF

V: TRBV19
J: TRBJ1-5
size: few
D: -
DNA: TGTGCCACCAACGGAGGCAGCAGTATTGGCAATCAGCCCCAGCATTTT
CDR3: CATNGGSSIGNQPQHF

V: TRBV4-2
J: TRBJ2-2
size: -
D: -
DNA: TGTGCCAGCAGCCCCCCTCACGGCGGGAACACCGGGGAGCTGTTTTTT
CDR3: CASSPPHGGNTGELFF

V: TRBV12-3/TRBV12-4
J: TRBJ1-5
size: -
D: -
DNA: TGTGCCAGCAGTTTAGGTGGGCCCCAGCATTTT
CDR3: CASSLGGPQHF

V: TRBV24-1
J: TRBJ1-1
size: -
D: -
DNA: TGTGCCACCAGTGACCCCGGGCAGGAAGGAATCTGGGCTGAAGCTTTCTTT
CDR3: CATSDPGQEGIWAEAFF

V: TRBV28
J: TRBJ1-6
size: -
D: -
DNA: TGTGCCAGCACCTTAGCACAGGGCGATTCACCCCTCCACTTT
CDR3: CASTLAQGDSPLHF

V: TRBV7-2
J: TRBJ2-2
size: -
D: -
DNA: TGTGCCAGCAGCTTAGTGGGGGCGATGAGCACCGGGGAGCTGTTTTTT
CDR3: CASSLVGAMSTGELFF

V: TRBV29-1
J: TRBJ2-4
size: -
D: -
DNA: TGCAGCGTCACCCCCCCGCCGGCCAAAAACATTCAGTACTTC
CDR3: CSVTPPPAKNIQYF

V: TRBV7-8
J: TRBJ1-4
size: -
D: TRBD1
DNA: TGTGCCAGCAGCTTGGACAGGGCGACTGAAAAACTGTTTTTT
CDR3: CASSLDRATEKLFF

V: TRBV6-2/TRBV6-3
J: TRBJ2-7
size: -
D: -
DNA: TGTGCCAGCAGTTACCCCCTACTCTACGAGCAGTACTTC
CDR3: CASSYPLLYEQYF